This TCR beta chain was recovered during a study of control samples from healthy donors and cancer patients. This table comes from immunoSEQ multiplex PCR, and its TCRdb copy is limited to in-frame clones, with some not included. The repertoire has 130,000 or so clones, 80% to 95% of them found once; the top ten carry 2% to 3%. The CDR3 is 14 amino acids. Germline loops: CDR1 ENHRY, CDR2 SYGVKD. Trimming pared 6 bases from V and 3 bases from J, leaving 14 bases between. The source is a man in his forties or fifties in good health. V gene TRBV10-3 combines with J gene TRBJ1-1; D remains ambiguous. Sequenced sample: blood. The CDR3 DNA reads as TGTGCCATCAGGATGGGAGGCCCTGACACTGAAGCTTTCTTT. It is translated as CAIRMGGPDTEAFF.